This T cell receptor (beta chain) was obtained from a study of shared clonotypes between healthy human individuals. CDR3 size: 12 residues. V was shortened by 5 bases and J by 9 bases, with 11 bases between the two germline ends. The germline V gene has CDR1 SGHTA and CDR2 FQGTGA. Here immunoSEQ multiplex PCR was the method, and the copy in TCRdb shows in-frame clones only, minus some. Of approximately 2,000,000 clones in the sample, about nine tenths are singletons; the top ten hold 0.37%. V usage is TRBV7-3 and J usage is TRBJ2-1; D remains ambiguous. This TCR was sampled from a man between 18 and 29 years old in good health. Some clones in this sample may be carry-over from other donors' samples. What was sequenced was naive CD4+ T cells from PBMCs. Documented subset: CD45RA+ positively selected. Written as DNA, the CDR3 is TGTGCCAGCAGCAGGCGAGCAGGTGAGCAGTTCTTC. It codes for CASSRRAGEQFF.